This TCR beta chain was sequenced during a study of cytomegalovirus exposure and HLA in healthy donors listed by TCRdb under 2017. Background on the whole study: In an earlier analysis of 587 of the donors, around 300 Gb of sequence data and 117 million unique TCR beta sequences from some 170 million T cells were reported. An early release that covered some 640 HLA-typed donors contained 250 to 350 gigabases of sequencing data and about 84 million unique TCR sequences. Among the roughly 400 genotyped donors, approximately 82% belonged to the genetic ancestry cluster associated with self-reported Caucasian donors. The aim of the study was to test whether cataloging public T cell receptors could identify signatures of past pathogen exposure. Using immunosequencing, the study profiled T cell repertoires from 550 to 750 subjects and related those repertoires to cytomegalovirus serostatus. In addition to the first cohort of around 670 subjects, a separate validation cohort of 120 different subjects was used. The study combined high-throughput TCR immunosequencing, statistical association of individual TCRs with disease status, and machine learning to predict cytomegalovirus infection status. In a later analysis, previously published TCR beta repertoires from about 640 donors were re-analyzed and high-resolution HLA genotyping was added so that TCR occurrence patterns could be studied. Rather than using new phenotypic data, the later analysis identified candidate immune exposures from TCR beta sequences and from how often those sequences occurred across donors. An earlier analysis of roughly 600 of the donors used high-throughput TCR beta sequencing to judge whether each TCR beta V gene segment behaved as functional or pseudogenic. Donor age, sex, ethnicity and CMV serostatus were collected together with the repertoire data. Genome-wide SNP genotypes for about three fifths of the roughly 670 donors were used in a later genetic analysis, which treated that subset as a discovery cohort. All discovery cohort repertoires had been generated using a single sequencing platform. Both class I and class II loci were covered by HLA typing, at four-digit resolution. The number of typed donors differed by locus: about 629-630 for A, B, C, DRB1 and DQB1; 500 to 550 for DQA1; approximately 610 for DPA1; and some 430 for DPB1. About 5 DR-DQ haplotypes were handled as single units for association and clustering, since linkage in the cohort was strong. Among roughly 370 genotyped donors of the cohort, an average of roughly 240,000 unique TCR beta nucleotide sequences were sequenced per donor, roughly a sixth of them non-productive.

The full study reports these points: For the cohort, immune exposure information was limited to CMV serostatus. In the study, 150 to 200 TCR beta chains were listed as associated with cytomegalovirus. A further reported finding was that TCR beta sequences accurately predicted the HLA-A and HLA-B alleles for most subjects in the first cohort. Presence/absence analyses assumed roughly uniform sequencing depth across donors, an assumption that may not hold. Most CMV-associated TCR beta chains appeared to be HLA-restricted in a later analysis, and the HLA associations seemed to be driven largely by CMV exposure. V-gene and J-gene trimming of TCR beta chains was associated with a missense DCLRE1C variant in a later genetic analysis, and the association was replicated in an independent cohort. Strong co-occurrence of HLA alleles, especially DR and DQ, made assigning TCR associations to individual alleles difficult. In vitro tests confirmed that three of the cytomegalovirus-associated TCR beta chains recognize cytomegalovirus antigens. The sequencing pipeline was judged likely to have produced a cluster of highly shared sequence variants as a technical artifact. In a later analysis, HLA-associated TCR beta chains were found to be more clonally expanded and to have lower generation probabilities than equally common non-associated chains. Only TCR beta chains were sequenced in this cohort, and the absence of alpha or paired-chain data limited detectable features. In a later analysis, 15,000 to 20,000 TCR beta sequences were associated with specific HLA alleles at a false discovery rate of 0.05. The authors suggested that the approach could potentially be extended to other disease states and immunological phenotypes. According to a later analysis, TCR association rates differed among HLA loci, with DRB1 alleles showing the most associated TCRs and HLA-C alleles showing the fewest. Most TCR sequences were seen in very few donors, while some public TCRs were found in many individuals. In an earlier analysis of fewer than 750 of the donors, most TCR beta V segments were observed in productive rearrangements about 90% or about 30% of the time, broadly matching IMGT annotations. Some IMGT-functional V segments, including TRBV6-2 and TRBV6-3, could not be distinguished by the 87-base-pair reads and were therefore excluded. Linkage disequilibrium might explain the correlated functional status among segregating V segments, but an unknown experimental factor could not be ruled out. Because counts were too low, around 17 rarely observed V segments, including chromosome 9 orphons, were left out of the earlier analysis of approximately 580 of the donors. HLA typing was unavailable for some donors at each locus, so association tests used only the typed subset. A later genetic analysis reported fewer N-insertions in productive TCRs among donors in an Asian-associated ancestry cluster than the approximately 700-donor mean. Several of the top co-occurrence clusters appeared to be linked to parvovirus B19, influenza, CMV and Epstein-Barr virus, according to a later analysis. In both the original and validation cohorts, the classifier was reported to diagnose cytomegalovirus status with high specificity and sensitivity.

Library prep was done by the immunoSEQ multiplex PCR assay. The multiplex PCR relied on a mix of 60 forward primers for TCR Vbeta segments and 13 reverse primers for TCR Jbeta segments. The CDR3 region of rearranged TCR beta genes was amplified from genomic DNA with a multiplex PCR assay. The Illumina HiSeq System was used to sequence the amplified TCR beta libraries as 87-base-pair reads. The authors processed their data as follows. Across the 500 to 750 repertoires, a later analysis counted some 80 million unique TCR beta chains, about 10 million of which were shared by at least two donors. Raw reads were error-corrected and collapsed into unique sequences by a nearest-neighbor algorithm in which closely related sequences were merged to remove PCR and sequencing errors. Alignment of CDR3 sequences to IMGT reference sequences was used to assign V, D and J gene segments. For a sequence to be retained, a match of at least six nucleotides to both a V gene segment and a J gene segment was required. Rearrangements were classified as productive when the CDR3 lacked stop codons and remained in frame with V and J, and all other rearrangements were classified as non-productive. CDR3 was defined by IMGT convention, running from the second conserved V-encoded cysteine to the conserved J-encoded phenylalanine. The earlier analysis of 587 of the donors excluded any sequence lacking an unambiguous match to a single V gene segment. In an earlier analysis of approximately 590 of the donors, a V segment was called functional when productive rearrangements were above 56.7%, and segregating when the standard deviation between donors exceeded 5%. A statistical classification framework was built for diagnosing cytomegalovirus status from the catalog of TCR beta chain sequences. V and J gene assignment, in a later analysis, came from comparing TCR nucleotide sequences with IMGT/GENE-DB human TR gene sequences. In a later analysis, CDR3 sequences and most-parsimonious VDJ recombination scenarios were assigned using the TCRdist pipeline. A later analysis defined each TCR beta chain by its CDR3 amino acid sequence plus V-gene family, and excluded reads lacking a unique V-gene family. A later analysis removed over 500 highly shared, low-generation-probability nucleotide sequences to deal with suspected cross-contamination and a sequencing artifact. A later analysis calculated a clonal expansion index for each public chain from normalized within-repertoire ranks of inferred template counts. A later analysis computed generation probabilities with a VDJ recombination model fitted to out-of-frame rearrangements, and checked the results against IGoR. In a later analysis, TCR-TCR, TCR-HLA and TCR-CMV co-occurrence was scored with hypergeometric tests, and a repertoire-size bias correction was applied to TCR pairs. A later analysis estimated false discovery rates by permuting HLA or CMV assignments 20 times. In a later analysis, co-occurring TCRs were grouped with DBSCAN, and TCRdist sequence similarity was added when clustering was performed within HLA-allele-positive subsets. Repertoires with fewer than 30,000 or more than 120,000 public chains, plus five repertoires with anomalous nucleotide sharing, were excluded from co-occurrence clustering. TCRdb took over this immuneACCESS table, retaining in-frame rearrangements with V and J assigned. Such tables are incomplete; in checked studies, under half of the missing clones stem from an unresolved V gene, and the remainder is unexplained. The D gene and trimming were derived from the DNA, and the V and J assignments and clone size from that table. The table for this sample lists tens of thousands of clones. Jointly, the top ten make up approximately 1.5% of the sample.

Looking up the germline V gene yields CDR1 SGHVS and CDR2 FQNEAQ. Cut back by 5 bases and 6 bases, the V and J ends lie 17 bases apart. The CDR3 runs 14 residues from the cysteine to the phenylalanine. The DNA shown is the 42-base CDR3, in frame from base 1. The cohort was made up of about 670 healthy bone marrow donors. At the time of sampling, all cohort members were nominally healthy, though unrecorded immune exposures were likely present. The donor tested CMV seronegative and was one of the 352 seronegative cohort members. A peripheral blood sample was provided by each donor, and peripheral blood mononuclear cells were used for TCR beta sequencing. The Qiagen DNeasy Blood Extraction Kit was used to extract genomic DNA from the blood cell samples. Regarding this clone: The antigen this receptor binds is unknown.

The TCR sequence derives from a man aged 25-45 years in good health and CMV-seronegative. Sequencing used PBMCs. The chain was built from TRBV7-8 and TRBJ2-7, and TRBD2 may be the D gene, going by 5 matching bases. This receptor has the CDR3 CASSPGRGLGEQYF. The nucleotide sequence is TGTGCCAGCAGCCCCGGTAGAGGGTTGGGCGAGCAGTACTTC.